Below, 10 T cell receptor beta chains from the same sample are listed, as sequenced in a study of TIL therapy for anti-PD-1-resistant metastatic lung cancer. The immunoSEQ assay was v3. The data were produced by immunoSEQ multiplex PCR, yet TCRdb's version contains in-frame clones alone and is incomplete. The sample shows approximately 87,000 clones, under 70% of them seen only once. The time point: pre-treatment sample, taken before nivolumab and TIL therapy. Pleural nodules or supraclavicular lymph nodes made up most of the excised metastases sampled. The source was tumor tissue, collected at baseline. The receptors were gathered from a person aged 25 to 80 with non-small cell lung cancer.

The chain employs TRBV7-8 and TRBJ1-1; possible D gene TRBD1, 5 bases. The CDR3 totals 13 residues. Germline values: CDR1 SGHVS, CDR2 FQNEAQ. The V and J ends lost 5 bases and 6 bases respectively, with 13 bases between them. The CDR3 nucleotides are TGTGCCAGCAGCCTATTACAGGTGTCTGAAGCTTTCTTT. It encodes CASSLLQVSEAFF.

In DNA, the CDR3 is TGTGCCATCAGTCAAGCGGGAGAGACCCAGTACTTC. It encodes CAISQAGETQYF. V usage is TRBV10-3 and J usage is TRBJ2-5; possible D gene TRBD2, 6 bases. Germline V gives CDR1 ENHRY, CDR2 SYGVKD. V shed 5 bases and J shed 4 bases, with 8 bases lying between them. The CDR3 spans 12 residues.

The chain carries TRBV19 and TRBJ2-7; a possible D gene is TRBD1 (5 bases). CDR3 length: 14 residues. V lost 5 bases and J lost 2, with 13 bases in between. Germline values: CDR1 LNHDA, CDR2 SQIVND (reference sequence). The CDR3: CASSPYMGPYEQYF. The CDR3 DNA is TGTGCCAGTAGTCCCTATATGGGGCCCTACGAGCAGTACTTC.

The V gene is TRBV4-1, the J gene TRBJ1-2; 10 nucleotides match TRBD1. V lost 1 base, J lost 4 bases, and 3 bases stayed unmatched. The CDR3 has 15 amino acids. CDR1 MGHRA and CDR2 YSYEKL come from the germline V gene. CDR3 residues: CASSQGQGASYGYTF. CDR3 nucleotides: TGCGCCAGCAGCCAAGGACAGGGGGCGTCCTATGGCTACACCTTC.

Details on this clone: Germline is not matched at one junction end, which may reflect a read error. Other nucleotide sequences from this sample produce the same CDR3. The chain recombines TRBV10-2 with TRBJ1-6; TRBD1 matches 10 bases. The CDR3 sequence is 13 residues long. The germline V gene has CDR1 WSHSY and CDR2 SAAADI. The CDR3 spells CASRGTGDSPLHF. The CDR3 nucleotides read TGCGCCAGCAGGGGGACAGGGGATTCACCTCTCCACTTT.

The CDR3 DNA follows: TGTGCCAGCAGCCTACATTTAGATACGCAGTATTTT. Translating it yields CASSLHLDTQYF. The genes are TRBV7-8 and TRBJ2-3; D is uncertain. V lost 5 bases and J 5 bases, leaving 8 bases between the germline ends. CDR1 and CDR2 (germline): SGHVS, FQNEAQ. CDR3 length: 12 residues.

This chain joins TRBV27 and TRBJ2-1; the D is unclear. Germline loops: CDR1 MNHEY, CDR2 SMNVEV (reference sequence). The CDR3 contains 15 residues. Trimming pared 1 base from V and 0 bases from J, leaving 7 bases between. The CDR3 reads CASSLWPSSYNEQFF. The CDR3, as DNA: TGTGCCAGCAGTTTATGGCCTAGCTCCTACAATGAGCAGTTCTTC.

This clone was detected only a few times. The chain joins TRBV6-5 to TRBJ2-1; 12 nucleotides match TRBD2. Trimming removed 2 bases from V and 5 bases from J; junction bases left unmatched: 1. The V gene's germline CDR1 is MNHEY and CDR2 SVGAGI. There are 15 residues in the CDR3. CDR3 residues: CASSYGLAGNNEQFF. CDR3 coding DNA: TGTGCCAGCAGTTACGGACTAGCGGGGAACAATGAGCAGTTCTTC.

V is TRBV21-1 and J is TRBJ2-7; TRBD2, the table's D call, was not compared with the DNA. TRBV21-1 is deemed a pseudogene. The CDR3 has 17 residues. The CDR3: CASSSCTRVEGPYEQYF. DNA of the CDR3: TGTGCCAGCAGCTCCTGCACCAGGGTGGAGGGGCCCTACGAGCAGTACTTC.

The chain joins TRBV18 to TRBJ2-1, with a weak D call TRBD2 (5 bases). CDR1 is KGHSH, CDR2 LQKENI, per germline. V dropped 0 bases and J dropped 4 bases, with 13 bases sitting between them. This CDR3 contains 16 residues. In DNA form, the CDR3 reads TGTGCCAGCTCACCACCGGCTAGCAGCCCTTACAATGAGCAGTTCTTC. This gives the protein CASSPPASSPYNEQFF.